These 13 T cell receptor beta chains came from one sample sequenced in a study of blood T cell repertoires in COVID-19 (dated by TCRdb to 2020 to 2021). Library preparation used the immunoSEQ multiplex PCR assay. TCRdb's version of the immuneACCESS table is confined to in-frame rearrangements and falls short of the full clone set. An unresolved V gene accounts for under half of the shortfall where checked; the remainder is of unknown origin. In this sample the table shows under 250,000 clones, 80% to 90% of which occur a single time. Roughly 3% of the sample goes to the ten largest clones. Sequencing was carried out using peripheral blood. These receptors came from a man under 40 with COVID-19, enrolled during active disease.

The gene calls are TRBV18 and TRBJ2-3, with D possibly TRBD1 on 6 matching bases. The CDR3 is 15 residues long. Germline V gene data show CDR1 as KGHSH and CDR2 as LQKENI. Trimming pared 3 bases from V and 0 bases from J, leaving 10 bases between. The CDR3 coding sequence is TGTGCCAGCTCACCGAACAGGGCTAGCACAGATACGCAGTATTTT. This translates into CASSPNRASTDTQYF.

This chain connects TRBV19 to TRBJ1-1; TRBD1 matches at 8 bases. The J segment lost 5 bases and the V segment lost 0 bases, leaving 11 bases of the junction unmatched. The CDR3 covers 17 residues. Germline V lookup: CDR1 LNHDA, CDR2 SQIVND (reference sequence). CDR3 region: CASSIEAGGRRRTEAFF. For the CDR3, the DNA is TGTGCCAGTAGTATAGAGGCAGGGGGCCGTCGTAGGACTGAAGCTTTCTTT.

The chain links TRBV7-8 to TRBJ2-7; 12 bases match TRBD1. This CDR3 spans 16 amino acids. Looked up from germline, CDR1 is SGHVS and CDR2 is FQNEAQ. The J segment lost 4 bases and the V segment lost 0 bases, leaving 4 bases of the junction unmatched. The CDR3 DNA sequence: TGTGCCAGCAGCTTAGCCCCGGGACAGGGGGCGTACGAGCAGTACTTC. Protein product: CASSLAPGQGAYEQYF.

The chain links TRBV10-3 to TRBJ1-1; tentative D call: TRBD1 (5 bases). The CDR3 runs to 16 residues. V lost 3 bases, J lost 5 bases, and 19 bases lay in between. The V gene's germline CDR1 is ENHRY and CDR2 SYGVKD. CDR3 loop: CAISDLGTFQGTEAFF. CDR3 nucleotide sequence: TGTGCCATCAGTGACCTCGGGACTTTTCAAGGGACTGAAGCTTTCTTT.

This sequence joins TRBV9 and TRBJ2-2; TRBD1 agrees at 9 bases. The CDR3 length is 16 residues. CDR1 is SGDLS, CDR2 YYNGEE, per germline. V was pared by 2 bases and J by 6 bases, with 8 bases of the junction left unmatched. The CDR3 DNA follows: TGTGCCAGCAGCGTCGGGACAGGGCAAGTGGCCGGGGAGCTGTTTTTT. It specifies CASSVGTGQVAGELFF. The full variable domain, in which reference TRBV9 and TRBJ2-2 provide the parts outside the CDR3, is DSGVTQTPKHLITATGQRVTLRCSPRSGDLSVYWYQQSLDQGLQFLIQYYNGEERAKGNILERFSAQQFPDLHSELNLSSLELGDSALYFCASSVGTGQVAGELFFGEGSRLTVL.

The chain is built from TRBV6-2 or TRBV6-3 and TRBJ2-7, with D possibly matching TRBD2 (7 bases). The CDR3 totals 14 residues. The V end was cut by 6 bases, the J end by 7 bases, with 19 bases between. CDR1 MNHEY and CDR2 SVGEGT come from the germline V gene. The CDR3 coding sequence is TGTGCCAGCAGCCCCCCAGGCGGGGGCAAGGAGCAGTACTTC. Protein sequence: CASSPPGGGKEQYF.

The V gene is TRBV4-1, the J gene TRBJ1-2; TRBD1 agrees at 8 bases. V dropped 4 bases and J dropped 4; count of bases not matched to a gene: 11. The CDR3 totals 16 residues. CDR1 is MGHRA and CDR2 is YSYEKL in the germline V gene. Here the CDR3 DNA reads TGCGCCAGCAGCCCCCGAGGACAGGGAGGGGTCTATGGCTACACCTTC. This codes for CASSPRGQGGVYGYTF.

This clone was seen once. V gene TRBV3-1 (or the pseudogene TRBV3-2) combines with J gene TRBJ2-1; 8 bases fit TRBD2. Trimming took 1 base from V and 6 from J; bases not matched to a gene: 5. The CDR3 spans 15 residues. Germline V gene lookup returns CDR1 LGHDT and CDR2 YNNKEL (reference sequence). The CDR3 sequence is CASSQGLAGFNEQFF. CDR3 nucleotide sequence: TGTGCCAGCAGCCAAGGGCTAGCGGGCTTCAATGAGCAGTTCTTC.

The chain links TRBV25-1 to TRBJ1-4; the D is unclear. Germline V CDR1 and CDR2: MGHDK, SYGVNS. The CDR3 has 15 amino acids. The V and J ends lost 3 bases and 7 bases respectively, with 15 bases between them. The DNA of the CDR3 is TGTGCCAGCAGTGATGGAGGGAAAAGAACTGAAAAACTGTTTTTT. It specifies CASSDGGKRTEKLFF.

V is TRBV5-1 and J is TRBJ2-1, with D unresolved. V lost 0 bases and J 2 bases, leaving 9 bases between the germline ends. Germline V gene sequence: CDR1 SGHRS, CDR2 YFSETQ. CDR3 length equals 15 residues. CDR3 protein: CASSLASEAYNEQFF. In nucleotides, the CDR3 is TGCGCCAGCAGCTTGGCCAGCGAAGCCTACAATGAGCAGTTCTTC.

The chain links TRBV2 to TRBJ2-1, with TRBD2 matching over 9 bases. This CDR3 region has 14 residues. J was trimmed by 4 bases and V by 4 bases; bases with no gene match: 2. Germline V CDR1 and CDR2: SNHLY, FYNNEI. DNA for the CDR3: TGTGCCAGCAGTGCCAGCGGGGGGTACAATGAGCAGTTCTTC. The encoded protein is CASSASGGYNEQFF.

The chain joins TRBV28 to TRBJ2-7; D might be TRBD1 (5 bases). There are 15 residues in the CDR3. The germline CDR1 and CDR2 sequences are MDHEN and SYDVKM. Trimming shortened V by 3 bases and J by 5 bases, and 17 bases separated the two germline ends. This CDR3 is CASSLGRGGAHEQYF. The CDR3 nucleotides are TGTGCCAGCAGTTTGGGAAGGGGTGGTGCCCACGAGCAGTACTTC. Based on the CDR3 plus reference TRBV28 and TRBJ2-7, the full variable domain is DVKVTQSSRYLVKRTGEKVFLECVQDMDHENMFWYRQDPGLGLRLIYFSYDVKMKEKGDIPEGYSVSREKKERFSLILESASTNQTSMYLCASSLGRGGAHEQYFGPGTRLTVT.

V and J are TRBV5-4 and TRBJ1-1; 11 nucleotides align to TRBD1. The CDR3 has 17 amino acids. Germline assignment: CDR1 SGHNT and CDR2 YYREEE (reference sequence). V trimming: 4 bases; J trimming: 0 bases; junction bases outside the gene matches: 8. For the CDR3, the DNA is TGTGCCAGCAGCGCGGGACAGGGGGGTGGTCTGAACACTGAAGCTTTCTTT. It is translated as CASSAGQGGGLNTEAFF.